Shown below are 2 T cell receptor beta chains from a single sample sequenced in a study of blood T cells in healthy people across ages. Primed by a sample-barcoded 5' primer and a J-beta primer mix, a second PCR proceeded for about 7 to 12 cycles. Each CDR3 protein gets one entry after TCRdb re-called the 5' RACE reads with MiXCR. The sample has 850,000 to 1,100,000 distinct CDR3 sequences; roughly two fifths are singletons. The sequenced material came from blood. Receptors originate from a man aged 18 to 30 in good health.

V is TRBV5-5 and J is TRBJ2-1, with TRBD1 matching over 7 bases. This CDR3 region has 15 residues. Germline CDR1 and CDR2: SGHKS and YYEKEE (reference sequence). Trimming cost V 3 bases and J 2 bases; bases outside gene matches: 5. The CDR3 sequence is CASSWDSPPYNEQFF. Written as DNA, the CDR3 is TGTGCCAGCAGCTGGGACAGCCCTCCCTACAATGAGCAGTTCTTC.

The V call is TRBV14, the J call TRBJ1-2; TRBD1 matches 7 bases. The CDR3 consists of 13 residues. From germline, CDR1 is SGHDN and CDR2 FVKESK. Trimming took 4 bases from V and 6 from J; bases not matched to a gene: 5. CDR3 sequence: CASSLDRQDGYTF. As DNA, the CDR3 is TGTGCCAGCAGCCTGGACAGGCAGGATGGCTACACCTTC.